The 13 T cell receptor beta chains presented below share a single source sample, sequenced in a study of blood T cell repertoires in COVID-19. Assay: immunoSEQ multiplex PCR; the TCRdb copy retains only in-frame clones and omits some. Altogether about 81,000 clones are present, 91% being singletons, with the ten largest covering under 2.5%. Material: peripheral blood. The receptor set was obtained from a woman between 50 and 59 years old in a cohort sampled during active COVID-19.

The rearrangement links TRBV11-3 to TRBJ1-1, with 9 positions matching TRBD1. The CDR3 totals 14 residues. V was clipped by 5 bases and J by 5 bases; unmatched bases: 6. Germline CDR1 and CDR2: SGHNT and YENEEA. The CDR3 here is CASSRGQGSTEAFF. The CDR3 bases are TGTGCCAGCAGCAGGGGACAGGGAAGTACTGAAGCTTTCTTT.

Here the CDR3 reads CATSPGQGASKNIQYF. In nucleotides, the CDR3 is TGTGCCACCAGCCCCGGACAGGGGGCATCCAAAAACATTCAGTACTTC. The rearrangement joins TRBV15 to TRBJ2-4, with 11 positions matching TRBD1. This CDR3 has 16 residues. V lost 5 bases to trimming and J lost 2 bases; unmatched junction nucleotides: 5. CDR1 is LNHNV, CDR2 YYDKDF, per germline (reference sequence).

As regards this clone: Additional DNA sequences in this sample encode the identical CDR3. CDR3 sequence: CASRDRNTDTQYF. DNA for the CDR3: TGCGCCAGCAGAGACAGGAACACAGATACGCAGTATTTT. This chain links TRBV5-1 with TRBJ2-3; tentative D call: TRBD1 (6 bases). Germline V gene lookup returns CDR1 SGHRS and CDR2 YFSETQ. The V and J ends lost 5 bases and 2 bases respectively, with 9 bases between them. The CDR3 loop spans 13 amino acids.

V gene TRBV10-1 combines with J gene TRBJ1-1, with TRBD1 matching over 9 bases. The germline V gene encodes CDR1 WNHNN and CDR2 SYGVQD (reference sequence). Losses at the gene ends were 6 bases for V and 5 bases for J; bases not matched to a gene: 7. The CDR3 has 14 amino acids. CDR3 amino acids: CASSPGTGQTEAFF. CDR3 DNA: TGCGCCAGCAGCCCCGGGACAGGGCAGACTGAAGCTTTCTTT.

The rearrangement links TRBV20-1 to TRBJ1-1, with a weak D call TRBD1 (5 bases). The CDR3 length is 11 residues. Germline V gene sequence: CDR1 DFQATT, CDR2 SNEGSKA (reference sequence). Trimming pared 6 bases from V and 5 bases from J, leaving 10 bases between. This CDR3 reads CSADSNTEAFF. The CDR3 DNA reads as TGCAGTGCCGACAGTAATACTGAAGCTTTCTTT.

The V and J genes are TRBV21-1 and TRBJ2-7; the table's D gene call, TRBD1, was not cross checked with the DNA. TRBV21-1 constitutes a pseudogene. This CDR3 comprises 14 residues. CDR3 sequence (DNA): TGTGCCAGCAGCGCCCGACAGGGTGCGGACGAGCAGTACTTC. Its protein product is CASSARQGADEQYF.

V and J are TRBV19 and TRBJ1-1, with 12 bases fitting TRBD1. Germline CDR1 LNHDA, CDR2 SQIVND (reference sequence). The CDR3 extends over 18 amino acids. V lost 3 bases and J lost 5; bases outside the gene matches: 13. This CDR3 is CASSMAGTGGFSGTEAFF. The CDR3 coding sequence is TGTGCCAGTAGTATGGCCGGGACAGGGGGCTTTTCTGGTACTGAAGCTTTCTTT.

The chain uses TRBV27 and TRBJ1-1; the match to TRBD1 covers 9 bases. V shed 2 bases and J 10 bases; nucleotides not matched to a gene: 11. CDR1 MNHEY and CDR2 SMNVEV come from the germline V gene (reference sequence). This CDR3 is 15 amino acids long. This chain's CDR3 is CASSLLGQGGVGAFF. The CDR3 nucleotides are TGTGCCAGCAGTTTACTGGGACAGGGAGGGGTAGGAGCTTTCTTT.

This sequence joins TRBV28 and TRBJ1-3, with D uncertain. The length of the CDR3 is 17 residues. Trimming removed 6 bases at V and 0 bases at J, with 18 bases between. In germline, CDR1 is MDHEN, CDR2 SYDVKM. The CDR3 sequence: CASSPWEEGLSGNTIYF. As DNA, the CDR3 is TGTGCCAGCAGCCCCTGGGAGGAGGGCCTCTCTGGAAACACCATATATTTT.

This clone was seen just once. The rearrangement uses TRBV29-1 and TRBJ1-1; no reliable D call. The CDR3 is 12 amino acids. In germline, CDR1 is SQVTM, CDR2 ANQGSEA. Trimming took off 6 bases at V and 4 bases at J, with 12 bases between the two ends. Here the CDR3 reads CSVSLISTEAFF. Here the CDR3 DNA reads TGCAGCGTCTCACTTATATCCACTGAAGCTTTCTTT.

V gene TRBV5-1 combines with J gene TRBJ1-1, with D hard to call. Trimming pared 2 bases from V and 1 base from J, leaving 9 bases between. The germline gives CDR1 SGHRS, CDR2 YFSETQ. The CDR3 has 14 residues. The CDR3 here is CASSFGSWNTEAFF. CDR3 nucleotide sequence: TGCGCCAGCAGCTTCGGGAGCTGGAACACTGAAGCTTTCTTT.

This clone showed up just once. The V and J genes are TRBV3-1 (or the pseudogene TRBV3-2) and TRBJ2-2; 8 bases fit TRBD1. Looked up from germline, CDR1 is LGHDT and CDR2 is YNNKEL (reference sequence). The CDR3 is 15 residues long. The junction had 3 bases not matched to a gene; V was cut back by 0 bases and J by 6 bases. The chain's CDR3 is CASSQDPGGPGELFF. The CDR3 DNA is TGTGCCAGCAGCCAAGACCCAGGGGGCCCCGGGGAGCTGTTTTTT.

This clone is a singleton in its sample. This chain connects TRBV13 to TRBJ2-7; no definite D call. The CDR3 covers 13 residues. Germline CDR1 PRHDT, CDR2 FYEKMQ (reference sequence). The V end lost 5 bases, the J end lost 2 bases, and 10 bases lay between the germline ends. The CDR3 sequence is CASSARVPYEQYF. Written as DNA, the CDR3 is TGTGCCAGCAGCGCCCGGGTACCCTACGAGCAGTACTTC. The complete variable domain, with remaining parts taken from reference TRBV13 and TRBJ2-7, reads AAGVIQSPRHLIKEKRETATLKCYPIPRHDTVYWYQQGPGQDPQFLISFYEKMQSDKGSIPDRFSAQQFSDYHSELNMSSLELGDSALYFCASSARVPYEQYFGPGTRLTVT.